This T cell receptor beta chain was retrieved from a study of blood T cell repertoires in COVID-19. Turning to the study itself: The samples span acute and convalescent COVID-19 from the United States, Italy and Spain. The cDNA or gDNA used as material had been derived from T cells, B-cell-depleted T cells, or PBMCs.

Per the original methods: Using reference gene primer amplification, nucleated cell counts were estimated. Produced via immunoSEQ multiplex PCR; TCRdb's table is partial and in-frame only. That table is the source of V, J and clone size, and D and trimming were worked out from the DNA. The sample consists of approximately 110,000 clones, about three quarters of them appearing once. Looked up from germline, CDR1 is KGHSH and CDR2 is LQKENI. V lost 3 bases and J lost 3, with 8 bases in between. This CDR3 is 13 amino acids long. This clonotype was sampled from a man older than 75 with acute or convalescent COVID-19. Sequenced sample: peripheral blood. The chain has TRBV18 and TRBJ2-5; D unclear. DNA of the CDR3: TGTGCCAGCTCACCCCAAGAGAAAGAGACCCAGTACTTC. This sequence encodes CASSPQEKETQYF.